This T cell receptor beta chain was identified in a study of blood T cell repertoires in COVID-19. Study details: Some COVID-19 samples were acute and others convalescent; all came from the United States, Italy and Spain.

Germline CDR1 LGHDT, CDR2 YNNKEL (reference sequence). Trimming pared 4 bases from V and 7 bases from J, leaving 7 bases between. This CDR3 region has 11 residues. This table comes from immunoSEQ multiplex PCR, and its TCRdb copy is limited to in-frame clones, with some not included. Of about 49,000 clones in the sample, about 77% were seen once. The V gene is TRBV3-1 (or the pseudogene TRBV3-2), the J gene TRBJ2-5; maybe TRBD2 (6 bases). This clonotype was sampled from a man between 65 and 79 years old with active or convalescent COVID-19. The sequencing input was peripheral blood. The CDR3 DNA reads as TGTGCCAGCAGCCTGGGGGGGACCCAGTACTTC. Encoded protein: CASSLGGTQYF.